The present TCR beta chain was sequenced within a study of blood T cells in healthy people across ages. Study in general: Through template switching, about one barcoded beta molecule was captured per two T cells, as measured in model experiments.

Together with a sample-barcoded 5' primer, a J-beta primer mix was included in a second PCR lasting roughly 6 to 12 cycles. Each cDNA was tagged by a template-switch adaptor containing 12 random nucleotides. TCRdb reprocessed the 5' RACE reads via MiXCR and lists one record per CDR3 protein. This table holds about 1.8 million distinct CDR3 sequences, around 48% found once. Germline V gene sequence: CDR1 SQVTM, CDR2 ANQGSEA. The CDR3 totals 13 residues. As for this clonotype: At one boundary the junction diverges from the germline segment, which might be a read error.

Sequencing was carried out using blood. The chain has TRBV29-1 and TRBJ2-3; 7 bases match TRBD1. The TCR comes from a woman in her forties in good health. CDR3: CSVARTGADRQYF. CDR3 DNA sequence: TGCAGCGTTGCTAGGACAGGAGCAGATAGGCAGTATTTT.